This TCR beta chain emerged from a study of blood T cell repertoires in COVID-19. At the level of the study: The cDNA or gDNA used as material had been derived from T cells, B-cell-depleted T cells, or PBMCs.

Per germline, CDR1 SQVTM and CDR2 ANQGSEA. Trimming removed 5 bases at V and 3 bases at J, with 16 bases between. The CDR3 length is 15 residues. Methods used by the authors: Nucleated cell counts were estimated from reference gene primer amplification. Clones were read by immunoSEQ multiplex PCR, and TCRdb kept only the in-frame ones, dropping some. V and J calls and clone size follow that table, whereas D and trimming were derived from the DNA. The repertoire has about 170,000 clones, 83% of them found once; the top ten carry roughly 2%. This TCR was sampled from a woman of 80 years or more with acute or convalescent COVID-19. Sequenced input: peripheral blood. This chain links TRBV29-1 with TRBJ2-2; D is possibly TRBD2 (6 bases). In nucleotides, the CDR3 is TGCAGCGTTTCCGAAGCGGAGGGTCACACCGGGGAGCTGTTTTTT. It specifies CSVSEAEGHTGELFF.